The 14 T cell receptor beta chains below come from one sample, sequenced in a study of Graves' ophthalmopathy and Graves' hyperthyroidism. As the template, RNA transcripts were used to amplify TCR beta CDR3 regions. An opening RT-PCR round employed HTBI primers and preceded a second-round multiplex PCR. TCRdb processed the multiplex PCR reads anew with MiXCR; each CDR3 protein has one entry. The sample comprises fewer than 350,000 distinct CDR3 sequences, 15% to 20% of which are singletons, and more than 9% rests with the top ten. The sample was peripheral blood. These receptors all stem from an adult man with Graves' ophthalmopathy.

This clonotype was observed at least ten times. The V gene is TRBV29-1, the J gene TRBJ2-7; tentatively, D is TRBD1 (6 bases). Trimming pared 8 bases from V and 7 bases from J, leaving 30 bases between. Germline V gives CDR1 SQVTM, CDR2 ANQGSEA. This CDR3 region has 16 residues. CDR3 protein: CSPRTAPTHFGVEQYF. For the CDR3, the DNA is TGCAGCCCAAGGACAGCCCCGACCCATTTTGGAGTAGAGCAGTACTTC.

This clonotype was seen many times. CDR3 loop: CASRGASVSYEQYF. For the CDR3, the DNA is TGTGCCAGCAGAGGGGCTAGCGTTTCCTACGAGCAGTACTTC. The chain uses TRBV12-3 or TRBV12-4 and TRBJ2-7; D perhaps matches TRBD2 (6 bases). This CDR3 contains 14 residues. V was pared by 6 bases and J by 1 base, with 13 bases between.

The table lists this clonotype with many counts. The rearrangement uses TRBV7-8 and TRBJ1-1; the D is unclear. The V end was cut by 5 bases, the J end by 6 bases, with 22 bases between. This CDR3 is 16 amino acids long. Germline V lookup: CDR1 SGHVS, CDR2 FQNEAQ. For the CDR3, the DNA is TGTGCCAGCAGCCCCGGTACTCGTACCTCAAACGCTGAAGCTTTCTTT. This encodes CASSPGTRTSNAEAFF.

This clonotype has at least ten counts. CDR3 in amino acids: CASSSSGGLRDTQYF. The CDR3 DNA reads TGTGCCAGCAGCTCTAGCGGGGGGTTAAGAGATACGCAGTATTTT. The chain carries TRBV6-1 and TRBJ2-3; 11 bases map to TRBD2. This CDR3 has 15 residues. Germline V gene data show CDR1 as MNHNS and CDR2 as SASEGT. V lost 6 bases to trimming and J lost 5 bases; unmatched junction nucleotides: 7.

This clonotype was counted ten times or more. V is TRBV10-3 and J is TRBJ1-2, with D tentatively TRBD1 (5 bases). Germline V gene data show CDR1 as ENHRY and CDR2 as SYGVKD. The CDR3 runs to 14 residues. V was shortened by 7 bases and J by 7 bases, with 19 bases between the two germline ends. The CDR3, as DNA: TGTGCCATCACCGGCGCCGGGACCTTTCGTGGCTACACCTTC. This gives the protein CAITGAGTFRGYTF.

Many counts were recorded for this clonotype. The chain is built from TRBV7-8 and TRBJ2-7, with D perhaps TRBD1 or TRBD2 (5 bases each). From germline, CDR1 is SGHVS and CDR2 FQNEAQ. The CDR3 totals 15 residues. Deletions cut 5 bases from V and 2 bases from J, with 16 bases between. The CDR3 spells CASSQMGRNTYEQYF. The CDR3 DNA sequence: TGTGCCAGCAGCCAAATGGGACGGAATACCTACGAGCAGTACTTC.

The rearrangement uses TRBV20-1 and TRBJ2-7; D not resolved. The CDR3 extends over 14 amino acids. Trimming stripped 0 bases from V and 3 bases from J, with 12 bases between. CDR1 and CDR2 from the germline V gene are DFQATT and SNEGSKA (reference sequence). CDR3 in DNA: TGCAGTGCTAGAGATGCCGGGCTCAGCTACGAGCAGTACTTC. Translating gives CSARDAGLSYEQYF.

Many counts were recorded for this clonotype. This chain uses TRBV6-4 with TRBJ1-6, with unresolved D. CDR3 length equals 13 residues. Deletions cut 5 bases from V and 10 bases from J, with 12 bases between. Germline V gives CDR1 MRHNA, CDR2 SNTAGT. The CDR3 region is CASSLSGGSPLHF. The CDR3 nucleotides read TGTGCCAGCAGTCTGTCCGGAGGATCACCCCTCCACTTT.

This clonotype was detected a few times. The J gene is TRBJ1-5, the V gene TRBV3-1; no reliable D call. The CDR3 runs to 14 residues. Between the trimmed V and J ends, which lost 0 bases and 0 bases, there was a span of 3 bases. Looked up from germline, CDR1 is LGHDT and CDR2 is YNNKEL (reference sequence). CDR3: CASSQDHSNQPQHF. The CDR3 nucleotides read TGTGCCAGCAGCCAAGACCATAGCAATCAGCCCCAGCATTTT. Using reference TRBV3-1 and TRBJ1-5 for the parts outside the CDR3, the full variable domain is DTAVSQTPKYLVTQMGNDKSIKCEQNLGHDTMYWYKQDSKKFLKIMFSYNNKELIINETVPNRFSPKSPDKAHLNLHINSLELGDSAVYFCASSQDHSNQPQHFGDGTRLSIL.

This chain links TRBV6-1 with TRBJ1-5, with TRBD1 matching 9 bases. V dropped 8 bases and J dropped 0; count of bases not matched to a gene: 5. The CDR3 spans 15 residues. CDR1 is MNHNS and CDR2 is SASEGT in the germline V gene. CDR3 region: CASATGGYSNQPQHF. DNA of the CDR3: TGTGCCAGCGCCACAGGGGGCTATAGCAATCAGCCCCAGCATTTT.

This clonotype was recorded at least ten times. The chain has TRBV27 and TRBJ2-7; no reliable D call. The CDR3 consists of 14 residues. Looked up from germline, CDR1 is MNHEY and CDR2 is SMNVEV (reference sequence). V was cut by 3 bases and J by 6 bases, with 15 bases left in between. The CDR3 reads CASSLMKGFGEQYF. The DNA for the CDR3 is TGTGCCAGCAGTTTGATGAAGGGTTTCGGCGAGCAGTACTTC.

This clonotype was recorded many times. J is TRBJ1-2 and V is TRBV7-9, with a tentative D call TRBD1 (6 bases). Trimming took 5 bases from V and 4 from J, leaving 17 bases between them. Germline V gives CDR1 SEHNR, CDR2 FQNEAQ (reference sequence). The CDR3 is 15 amino acids. The CDR3 is CASSRRQEEGYGYTF. CDR3 sequence (DNA): TGTGCCAGCAGCAGACGACAGGAGGAGGGCTATGGCTACACCTTC.

On this clonotype: No conserved phenylalanine or tryptophan ends this CDR3, so it is likely a read error. The chain couples TRBV7-9 to TRBJ1-2; D may be TRBD1 (5 bases). Trimming took 7 bases from V and 3 from J, leaving 12 bases between them. The CDR3 has 13 residues. From germline, CDR1 is SEHNR and CDR2 FQNEAQ (reference sequence). DNA for the CDR3: TGTGCCAGCACCCGGAAAGGGGACTATGGCTACACCGTC. Translating gives CASTRKGDYGYTV.

The sample holds many counts of this clonotype. CDR3 DNA: TGCAGTGCTACCGACAGGAAGACTGAAGCTTTCTTT. It encodes CSATDRKTEAFF. The chain links TRBV20-1 to TRBJ1-1, with a possible D match to TRBD1 (6 bases). The CDR3 contains 12 residues. The germline gives CDR1 DFQATT, CDR2 SNEGSKA (reference sequence). The germline V and J ends were trimmed by 4 bases and 5 bases, with 11 bases remaining between them.